Below, one T cell receptor beta chain is given with its context. The CDR3 sequence is 15 residues long. Trimming removed 3 bases from V and 2 bases from J; junction bases left unmatched: 6. CDR1 and CDR2 from the germline V gene are SGHTS and YDEGEE. Donors had nominal health at sampling but likely had unrecorded immune exposures. It was with 60 Vbeta and 13 Jbeta primers that the PCR ran. Using immunoSEQ multiplex PCR, the repertoire was profiled, and TCRdb retains in-frame clones only, with some absent. The repertoire holds approximately 180,000 clones, with roughly 87% as singletons. The sample belongs to a study of cytomegalovirus exposure and HLA in healthy donors. Looking at the study overall: Earlier sequencing of some 170 million T cells yielded 90 million to 140 million unique TCR beta sequences. Counted in an early data release were about 86 million unique TCRs from HLA-typed donors.

Source material: PBMCs. The genes are TRBV5-8 and TRBJ2-3, with TRBD1 matching 7 bases. The TCR originated in a girl less than two years old in good health and CMV-seronegative. In DNA, the CDR3 is TGTGCCAGCAGCTCGGGACAGCTCTACACAGATACGCAGTATTTT. Translated: CASSSGQLYTDTQYF.